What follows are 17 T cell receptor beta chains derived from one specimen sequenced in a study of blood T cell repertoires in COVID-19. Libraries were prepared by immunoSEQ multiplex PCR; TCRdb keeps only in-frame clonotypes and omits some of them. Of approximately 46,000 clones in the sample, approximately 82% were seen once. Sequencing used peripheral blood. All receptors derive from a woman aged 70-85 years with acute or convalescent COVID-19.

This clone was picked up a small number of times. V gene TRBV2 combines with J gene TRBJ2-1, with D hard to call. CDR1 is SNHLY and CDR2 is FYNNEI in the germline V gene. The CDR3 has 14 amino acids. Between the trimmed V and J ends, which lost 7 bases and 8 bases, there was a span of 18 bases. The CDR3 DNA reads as TGTGCCAGCAAAATATCAACAACTACGGATGAGCAGTTCTTC. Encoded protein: CASKISTTTDEQFF.

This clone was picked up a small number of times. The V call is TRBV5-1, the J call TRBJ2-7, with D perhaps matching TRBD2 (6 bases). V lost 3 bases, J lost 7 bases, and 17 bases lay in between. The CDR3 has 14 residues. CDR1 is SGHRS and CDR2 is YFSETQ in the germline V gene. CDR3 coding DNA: TGCGCCAGCAGCTCGGGGGACTTTAGAGGAGAGCAGTACTTC. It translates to CASSSGDFRGEQYF. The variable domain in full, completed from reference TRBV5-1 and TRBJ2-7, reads KAGVTQTPRYLIKTRGQQVTLSCSPISGHRSVSWYQQTPGQGLQFLFEYFSETQRNKGNFPGRFSGRQFSNSRSEMNVSTLELGDSALYLCASSSGDFRGEQYFGPGTRLTVT.

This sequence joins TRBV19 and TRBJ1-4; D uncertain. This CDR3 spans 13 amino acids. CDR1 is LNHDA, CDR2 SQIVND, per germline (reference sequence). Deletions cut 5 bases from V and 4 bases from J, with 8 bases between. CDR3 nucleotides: TGTGCCAGTAGTTACAGACGTAATGAAAAACTGTTTTTT. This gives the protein CASSYRRNEKLFF.

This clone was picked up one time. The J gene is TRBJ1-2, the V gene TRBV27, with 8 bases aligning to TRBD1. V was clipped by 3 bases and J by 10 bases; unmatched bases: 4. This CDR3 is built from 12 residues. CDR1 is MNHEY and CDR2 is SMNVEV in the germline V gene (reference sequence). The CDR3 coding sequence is TGTGCCAGCAGTTTGGACAGGGTTGCCTACACCTTC. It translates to CASSLDRVAYTF.

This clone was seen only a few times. CDR3 amino acids: CASSLDWTGVTYEQYF. The CDR3 nucleotides read TGTGCCAGCAGCTTAGATTGGACAGGGGTGACCTACGAGCAGTACTTC. This chain joins TRBV7-2 and TRBJ2-7; 9 bases align to TRBD1. V shed 1 base, J shed 2 bases, and the junction held 6 bases outside the gene matches. The V gene's germline CDR1 is SGHTA and CDR2 FQGNSA. The CDR3 sequence is 16 residues long.

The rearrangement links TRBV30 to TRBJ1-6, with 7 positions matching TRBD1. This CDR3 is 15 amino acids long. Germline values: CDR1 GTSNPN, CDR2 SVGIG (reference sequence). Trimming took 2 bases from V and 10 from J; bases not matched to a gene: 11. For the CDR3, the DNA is TGTGCCTGGAGTACCCTAGACAGGGTTTCATCACCCCTCCACTTT. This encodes CAWSTLDRVSSPLHF.

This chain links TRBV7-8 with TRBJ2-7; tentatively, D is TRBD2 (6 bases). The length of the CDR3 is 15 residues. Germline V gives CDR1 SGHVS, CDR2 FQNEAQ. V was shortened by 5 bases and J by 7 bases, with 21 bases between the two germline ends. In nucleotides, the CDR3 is TGTGCCAGCAGCCCTCCCCCGGGACTCCTTGGGGAGCAGTACTTC. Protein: CASSPPPGLLGEQYF.

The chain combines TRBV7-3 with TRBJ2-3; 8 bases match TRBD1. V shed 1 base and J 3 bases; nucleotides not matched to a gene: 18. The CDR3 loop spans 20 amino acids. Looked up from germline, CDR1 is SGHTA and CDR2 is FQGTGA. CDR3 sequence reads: CASSLRNWRGRTGMTDTQYF. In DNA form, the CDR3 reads TGTGCCAGCAGCTTAAGAAACTGGCGGGGCCGGACAGGGATGACAGATACGCAGTATTTT.

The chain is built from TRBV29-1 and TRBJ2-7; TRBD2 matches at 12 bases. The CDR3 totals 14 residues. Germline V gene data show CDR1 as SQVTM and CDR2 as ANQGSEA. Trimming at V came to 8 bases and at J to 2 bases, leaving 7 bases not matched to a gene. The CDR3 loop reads CSTSGTSGPYEQYF. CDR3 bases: TGCAGCACTTCCGGGACTAGCGGGCCCTACGAGCAGTACTTC.

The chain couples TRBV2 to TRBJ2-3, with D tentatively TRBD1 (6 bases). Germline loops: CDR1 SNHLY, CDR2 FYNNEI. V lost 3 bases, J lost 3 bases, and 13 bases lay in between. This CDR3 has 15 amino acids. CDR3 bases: TGTGCCAGCAGTGAGTACGCTAGGGGGACAGATACGCAGTATTTT. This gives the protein CASSEYARGTDTQYF.

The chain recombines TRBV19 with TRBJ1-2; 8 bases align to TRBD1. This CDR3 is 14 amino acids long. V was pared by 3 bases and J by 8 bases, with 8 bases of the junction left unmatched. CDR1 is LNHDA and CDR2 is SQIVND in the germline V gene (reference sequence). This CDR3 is CASSIPGGSGGYTF. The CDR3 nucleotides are TGTGCCAGTAGTATCCCAGGGGGCTCGGGCGGCTACACCTTC. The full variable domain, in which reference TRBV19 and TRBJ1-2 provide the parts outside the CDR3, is DGGITQSPKYLFRKEGQNVTLSCEQNLNHDAMYWYRQDPGQGLRLIYYSQIVNDFQKGDIAEGYSVSREKKESFPLTVTSAQKNPTAFYLCASSIPGGSGGYTFGSGTRLTVV.

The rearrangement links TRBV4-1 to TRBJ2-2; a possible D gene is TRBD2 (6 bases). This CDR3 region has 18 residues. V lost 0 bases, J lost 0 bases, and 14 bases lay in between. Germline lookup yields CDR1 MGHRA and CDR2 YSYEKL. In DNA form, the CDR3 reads TGCGCCAGCAGCCAAGAAGGAGGAGGGGCAGCGAACACCGGGGAGCTGTTTTTT. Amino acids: CASSQEGGGAANTGELFF.

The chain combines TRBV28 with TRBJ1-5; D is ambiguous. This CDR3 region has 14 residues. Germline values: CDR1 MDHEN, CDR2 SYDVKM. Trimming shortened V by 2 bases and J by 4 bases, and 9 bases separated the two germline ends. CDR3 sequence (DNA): TGTGCCAGCAGTTTACTCCAGAATAATCAGCCCCAGCATTTT. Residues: CASSLLQNNQPQHF.

The CDR3: CASTDRRVSPLHF. The CDR3 region has the DNA TGTGCCAGTACGGACAGACGGGTTTCACCCCTCCACTTT. The rearrangement links TRBV27 to TRBJ1-6; perhaps TRBD1 as D (6 bases). This CDR3 is 13 amino acids long. Germline lookup yields CDR1 MNHEY and CDR2 SMNVEV (reference sequence). Trimming shortened V by 9 bases and J by 9 bases, and 15 bases separated the two germline ends.

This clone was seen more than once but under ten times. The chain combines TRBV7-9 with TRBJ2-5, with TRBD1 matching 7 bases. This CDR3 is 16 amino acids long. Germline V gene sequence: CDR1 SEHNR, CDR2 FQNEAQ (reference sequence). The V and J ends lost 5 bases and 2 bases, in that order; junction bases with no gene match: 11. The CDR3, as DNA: TGTGCCAGCAGCGCGGACAGGCGACCGCTACAAGAGACCCAGTACTTC. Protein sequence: CASSADRRPLQETQYF.

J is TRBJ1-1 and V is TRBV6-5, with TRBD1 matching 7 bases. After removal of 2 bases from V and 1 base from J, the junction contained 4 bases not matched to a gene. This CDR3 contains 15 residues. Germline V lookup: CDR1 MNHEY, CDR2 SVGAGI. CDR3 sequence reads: CASSYEGAANTEAFF. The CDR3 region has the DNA TGTGCCAGCAGTTACGAGGGGGCAGCGAACACTGAAGCTTTCTTT.

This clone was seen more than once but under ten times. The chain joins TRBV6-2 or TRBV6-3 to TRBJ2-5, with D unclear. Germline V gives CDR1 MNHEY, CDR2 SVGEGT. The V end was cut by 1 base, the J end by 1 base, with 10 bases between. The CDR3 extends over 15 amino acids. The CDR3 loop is CASSYFQQAQETQYF. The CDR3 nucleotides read TGTGCCAGCAGTTACTTCCAGCAGGCCCAAGAGACCCAGTACTTC.